This T cell receptor (beta chain) was sequenced in a study of T cell responses to AZD1222 COVID-19 vaccine. Study information: Pooled together were second doses at about 4 or about 12 weeks.

Comments on this clone: Its antigen is not known. At the DNA level, this CDR3 is encoded by other sequences in the same sample as well.

The method was immunoSEQ multiplex PCR; TCRdb's version includes in-frame clones alone and lacks a portion of them. The table shows some 130,000 clones, with approximately 90% occurring only once. The study, taken as a whole, reports: Rises in breadth and depth of Spike-specific TCRs came after two AZD1222 doses. Nearly half of spike-specific TCRs reportedly target variant regions that are unmutated in the B.1.351 and B.1.1.7 variants. Repertoire sampling was restricted to post-peak T cell response timepoints.

V was pared by 0 bases and J by 0 bases, with 6 bases between. The CDR3 spans 14 residues. CDR1 is GTSNPN, CDR2 SVGIG, per germline (reference sequence). This clonotype originated in an adult in good health. The chain carries TRBV30 and TRBJ1-3; D uncertain. The source material was peripheral blood, sampled on day 0 of AZD1222 vaccination. CDR3 bases: TGTGCCTGGAGTGTTGGTCGCTCTGGAAACACCATATATTTT. It codes for CAWSVGRSGNTIYF.